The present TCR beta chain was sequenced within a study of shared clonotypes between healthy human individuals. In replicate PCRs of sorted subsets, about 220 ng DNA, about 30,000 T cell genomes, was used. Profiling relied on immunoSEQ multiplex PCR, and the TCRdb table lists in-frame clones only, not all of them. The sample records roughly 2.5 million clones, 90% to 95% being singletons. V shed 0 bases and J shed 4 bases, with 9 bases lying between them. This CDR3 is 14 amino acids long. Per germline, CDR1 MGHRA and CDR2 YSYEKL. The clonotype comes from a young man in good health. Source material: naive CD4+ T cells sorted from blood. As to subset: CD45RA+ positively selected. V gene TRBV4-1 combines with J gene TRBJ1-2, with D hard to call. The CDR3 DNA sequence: TGCGCCAGCAGCCAAGATTTTGACGGCTATGGCTACACCTTC. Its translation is CASSQDFDGYGYTF.